This T cell receptor beta chain is drawn from a study of blood T cell repertoires in COVID-19. CDR3 length: 14 amino acids. Germline CDR1 is MNHEY and CDR2 is SVGAGI. V lost 4 bases and J 4 bases, leaving 11 bases between the germline ends. One Seattle source followed patients from active infection through their disease course. Methods used by the authors: Amplification from reference gene primers served as the basis for estimated nucleated cell counts. Profiled with immunoSEQ multiplex PCR; TCRdb holds only in-frame clones, not every one. The DNA was the basis for D and trimming; V, J and clone size are from that table. The table has approximately 190,000 clones, 82% seen once.

This sequence originates from a woman aged 60-75 years with COVID-19, enrolled during active disease. The rearrangement uses TRBV6-5 and TRBJ1-5, with a weak D call TRBD1 (5 bases). The sequencing sample was made of peripheral blood. CDR3 nucleotide sequence: TGTGCCAGCAGTTTCGACAGACGGAATCAGCCCCAGCATTTT. Amino acid sequence: CASSFDRRNQPQHF.